This T cell receptor beta chain stems from a study of blood T cell repertoires in COVID-19. Study-level information: COVID-19 samples collected from the United States, Italy and Spain covered acute and convalescent phases.

CDR1 is LNHDA, CDR2 SQIVND, per germline (reference sequence). The CDR3 is 16 residues long. V was pared by 5 bases and J by 0 bases, with 7 bases of the junction left unmatched. In the study's own analysis: From reference gene primer amplification, estimates of nucleated cell counts were derived. Sequenced by immunoSEQ multiplex PCR; TCRdb stores in-frame clones only, minus some. V, J and clone size derive from that table, while D and trimming were established from the DNA sequence. Altogether 200,000 to 300,000 clones are present, roughly 80% being singletons, with the ten largest covering over 8%.

This sequence originates from a woman older than 75 with acute or convalescent COVID-19. The chain is built from TRBV19 and TRBJ2-3, with 8 bases identical to TRBD2. Sequencing was carried out using peripheral blood. The CDR3 coding sequence is TGTGCCAGTAGTCCCCGGGGGGGCCCTAGCACAGATACGCAGTATTTT. As protein: CASSPRGGPSTDTQYF.